The 14 T cell receptor beta chains below all came from one sample that was sequenced in a study of control samples from healthy donors and cancer patients. Here immunoSEQ multiplex PCR was the method, and the copy in TCRdb shows in-frame clones only, minus some. The profile shows 160,000 or so clones, approximately 94% of them singletons. The sample comprised PBMCs. The source of these receptors is a man aged 60 to 75 with colorectal cancer.

This clone was observed a single time. V is TRBV23-1 and J is TRBJ2-2; 10 nucleotides align to TRBD1. TRBV23-1 belongs to the ORF category, with a function that is uncertain. Trimming cost V 1 base and J 6 bases; bases outside gene matches: 8. This CDR3 has 17 residues. The CDR3 region has the DNA TGCGCCAGCAGTCAATATGGGGACAGGGGATTTGCCGGGGAGCTGTTTTTT. This sequence encodes CASSQYGDRGFAGELFF.

The chain combines TRBV5-1 with TRBJ1-1, with D unresolved. The CDR3 contains 10 residues. Germline values: CDR1 SGHRS, CDR2 YFSETQ. V dropped 0 bases and J dropped 7 bases, with 1 base sitting between them. The CDR3 coding sequence is TGCGCCAGCAGCTTGGGTGAAGCTTTCTTT. Translation: CASSLGEAFF.

The chain is built from TRBV5-1 and TRBJ2-5; TRBD2 matches 8 bases. The CDR3 spans 16 residues. The trim removed 0 bases at V and 3 bases at J, leaving 7 bases unmatched. Germline CDR1 SGHRS, CDR2 YFSETQ. The CDR3 DNA follows: TGCGCCAGCAGCTTGGCACCCCCGGGGGGGGAAGAGACCCAGTACTTC. Protein product: CASSLAPPGGEETQYF.

The J gene is TRBJ1-5, the V gene TRBV21-1. TRBV21-1 is given as a pseudogene. This CDR3 is built from 10 residues. The CDR3 sequence: CASSPLPQHF. In DNA, the CDR3 is TGTGCCAGCAGCCCCCTGCCCCAGCATTTT.

The gene calls are TRBV27 and TRBJ1-4; no firm D call. Trimming pared 3 bases from V and 4 bases from J, leaving 12 bases between. The CDR3 has 15 residues. CDR1 and CDR2 from the germline V gene are MNHEY and SMNVEV (reference sequence). CDR3 loop: CASSFSGAVNEKLFF. The CDR3 DNA reads TGTGCCAGCAGTTTCTCAGGAGCCGTTAATGAAAAACTGTTTTTT.

As DNA, the CDR3 is TGTGCCAGCAGTGAAGGGGTTCTCGGGGGCAATGAGCAGTTCTTC. Its protein product is CASSEGVLGGNEQFF. The genes are TRBV6-1 and TRBJ2-1; tentatively, D is TRBD2 (6 bases). The CDR3 length is 15 residues. Germline V gives CDR1 MNHNS, CDR2 SASEGT. V lost 1 base and J 6 bases, leaving 13 bases between the germline ends.

The V and J genes are TRBV7-9 and TRBJ1-1, with D uncertain. Germline CDR1 is SEHNR and CDR2 is FQNEAQ (reference sequence). The V gene lost 5 bases and the J gene lost 4 bases, with 14 bases spanning the gap. The CDR3 runs to 14 residues. CDR3 sequence reads: CASSPRSHPTEAFF. DNA of the CDR3: TGTGCCAGCAGCCCAAGGTCACACCCCACTGAAGCTTTCTTT.

The chain joins TRBV19 to TRBJ2-3, with D unresolved. The V and J ends lost 6 bases and 6 bases respectively, with 13 bases between them. CDR3 length: 13 residues. Germline-derived CDR1 and CDR2 are LNHDA and SQIVND (reference sequence). CDR3 coding DNA: TGTGCCAGTAGCTATAATCGGCGTGATACGCAGTATTTT. It is translated as CASSYNRRDTQYF.

The genes are TRBV30 and TRBJ1-5; 7 nucleotides align to TRBD1. Germline V lookup: CDR1 GTSNPN, CDR2 SVGIG (reference sequence). The CDR3 spans 16 residues. Trimming took 2 bases from V and 5 from J; bases not matched to a gene: 12. CDR3: CAWSRPDRVRDQPQHF. CDR3 bases: TGTGCCTGGAGTCGTCCAGACAGGGTCAGGGATCAGCCCCAGCATTTT.

The gene calls are TRBV6-5 and TRBJ1-4, with 8 bases aligning to TRBD1. The V segment lost 7 bases and the J segment 0 bases; nucleotides outside the gene matches: 4. Germline CDR1 is MNHEY and CDR2 is SVGAGI. The CDR3 runs to 15 residues. In nucleotides, the CDR3 is TGTGCCAGCAAGACAGGGGTTGCAACTAATGAAAAACTGTTTTTT. Its translation: CASKTGVATNEKLFF.

This clone was observed a single time. The rearrangement joins TRBV30 to TRBJ2-7, with a tentative D call TRBD1 (5 bases). Germline V gene data show CDR1 as GTSNPN and CDR2 as SVGIG (reference sequence). This CDR3 has 12 amino acids. With 2 bases removed from V and 3 bases from J, the gap between germline ends came to 8 bases. The chain's CDR3 is CAWSQGSYEQYF. In DNA form, the CDR3 reads TGTGCCTGGAGTCAGGGCAGCTACGAGCAGTACTTC.

This rearrangement joins TRBV7-2 to TRBJ1-4; TRBD1 matches at 7 bases. The CDR3 length is 16 residues. V shed 5 bases, J shed 0 bases, and the junction held 6 bases outside the gene matches. The V gene's germline CDR1 is SGHTA and CDR2 FQGNSA. Here the CDR3 DNA reads TGTGCCAGCAGCATAGGGGGCCCCACAACTAATGAAAAACTGTTTTTT. Encoded protein: CASSIGGPTTNEKLFF.

The J gene is TRBJ2-3, the V gene TRBV11-2, with D possibly being TRBD1 or TRBD2 (6 bases each). V was clipped by 0 bases and J by 3 bases, with 10 bases between them. The CDR3 contains 15 residues. Germline CDR1 SGHAT, CDR2 FQNNGV. The CDR3 region has the DNA TGTGCCAGCAGCTTAGATGGAGGGGGGACAGATACGCAGTATTTT. This codes for CASSLDGGGTDTQYF.

The V and J genes are TRBV12-3 or TRBV12-4 and TRBJ1-1; D remains unclear. This CDR3 contains 12 residues. Trimming stripped 4 bases from V and 1 base from J, with 4 bases between. CDR3 sequence reads: CASSWGNTEAFF. Written as DNA, the CDR3 is TGTGCCAGCAGTTGGGGGAACACTGAAGCTTTCTTT.